The next 18 T cell receptor beta chains were all read from a single sample in a study of cytomegalovirus exposure and HLA in healthy donors. It was with 60 Vbeta and 13 Jbeta primers that the PCR ran. Clones were sequenced by immunoSEQ multiplex PCR, and TCRdb holds only the in-frame ones, with some missing. This table holds around 100,000 clones, around 83% found once. Sequenced material: PBMCs. The receptors stem from a man aged 30-40 years in good health and CMV-seronegative.

The rearrangement uses TRBV28 and TRBJ2-5, with D possibly TRBD1 on 6 matching bases. This CDR3 comprises 18 residues. Trimming pared 2 bases from V and 0 bases from J, leaving 19 bases between. The germline V gene encodes CDR1 MDHEN and CDR2 SYDVKM. The CDR3 here is CASSLRLIGQKYQETQYF. CDR3 sequence (DNA): TGTGCCAGCAGTTTACGGTTAATAGGACAGAAATACCAAGAGACCCAGTACTTC.

The chain couples TRBV10-3 to TRBJ2-1; the match to TRBD2 covers 11 bases. The CDR3 sequence is 14 residues long. With V trimmed by 2 bases and J by 8 bases, 2 bases remained unmatched. Germline V lookup: CDR1 ENHRY, CDR2 SYGVKD. In DNA, the CDR3 is TGTGCCATCAGTGAGACTAGCGGGGGACATGAGCAGTTCTTC. Translated: CAISETSGGHEQFF.

The V and J genes are TRBV7-9 and TRBJ1-4; D call uncertain. The CDR3 runs 11 residues. CDR1 and CDR2 (germline): SEHNR, FQNEAQ (reference sequence). The V gene lost 4 bases and the J gene lost 8 bases, with 5 bases spanning the gap. The CDR3 DNA reads as TGTGCCAGCAGCTCCGGGGAAAAACTGTTTTTT. Its translation is CASSSGEKLFF.

This clone was recorded once. The chain employs TRBV5-1 and TRBJ2-3, with 8 bases aligning to TRBD1. Germline V gene lookup returns CDR1 SGHRS and CDR2 YFSETQ. J lost 2 bases, V lost 0 bases, and 5 bases had no gene match. The CDR3 contains 16 residues. The CDR3 is CASSLEGTGVTDTQYF. The DNA of the CDR3 is TGCGCCAGCAGCTTGGAGGGGACAGGTGTCACAGATACGCAGTATTTT.

The V gene is TRBV10-3, the J gene TRBJ2-3; D is perhaps TRBD2 (7 bases). The CDR3 is 16 amino acids. Germline assignment: CDR1 ENHRY and CDR2 SYGVKD. V was cut by 3 bases and J by 4 bases, with 17 bases left in between. CDR3 in DNA: TGTGCCATCAGTGAACTGGTCACGGGGGGCCCAGATACGCAGTATTTT. Protein: CAISELVTGGPDTQYF.

J is TRBJ2-6 and V is TRBV19; TRBD2 might be the D (6 bases). Trimming stripped 7 bases from V and 2 bases from J, with 15 bases between. Germline lookup yields CDR1 LNHDA and CDR2 SQIVND (reference sequence). There are 16 residues in the CDR3. Here the CDR3 reads CASTGWGGTGANVLTF. Here the CDR3 DNA reads TGTGCCAGTACCGGGTGGGGCGGGACTGGGGCCAACGTCCTGACTTTC.

This clone was observed a single time. The chain uses TRBV7-2 and TRBJ2-5; 13 bases are shared with TRBD2. Germline CDR1 SGHTA, CDR2 FQGNSA. The V and J ends lost 4 bases and 5 bases, in that order; junction bases with no gene match: 10. The CDR3 loop spans 17 amino acids. The DNA for the CDR3 is TGTGCCAGCAGCTCGGGACTAGCGGGATTTTTGTTCGAGACCCAGTACTTC. This sequence encodes CASSSGLAGFLFETQYF.

The chain is built from TRBV1 and TRBJ1-3; the DNA was not compared with TRBD1, the D call given in the table. TRBV1 is deemed a pseudogene. The CDR3 has 14 residues. CDR3 in amino acids: CTSSPGQKGNTIYF. The CDR3 nucleotides are TGCACCAGCAGCCCGGGACAGAAGGGAAACACCATATATTTT.

This sequence joins TRBV4-1 and TRBJ1-1; 8 bases align to TRBD1. The CDR3 loop spans 15 amino acids. The germline V gene encodes CDR1 MGHRA and CDR2 YSYEKL. After removal of 4 bases from V and 7 bases from J, the junction contained 11 bases not matched to a gene. CDR3 loop: CASSLSGQGSYEAFF. Written as DNA, the CDR3 is TGCGCCAGCAGCCTATCCGGACAGGGAAGTTATGAAGCTTTCTTT.

The table lists this clone with a count of one. This sequence joins TRBV4-1 and TRBJ1-1; D is possibly TRBD1 (5 bases). Trimming shortened V by 0 bases and J by 3 bases, and 14 bases separated the two germline ends. This CDR3 contains 16 residues. In germline, CDR1 is MGHRA, CDR2 YSYEKL. CDR3 in DNA: TGCGCCAGCAGCCAAGACCAGGGTATTCTCTACACTGAAGCTTTCTTT. This gives the protein CASSQDQGILYTEAFF.

This chain links TRBV5-1 with TRBJ2-7; possible D gene TRBD1, 6 bases. The CDR3 spans 14 residues. The germline V gene has CDR1 SGHRS and CDR2 YFSETQ. V gave up 4 bases and J gave up 5 bases, with 16 bases separating them. The CDR3: CASSRRQGRNEQYF. In DNA form, the CDR3 reads TGCGCCAGCAGCCGGCGGCAGGGGCGGAACGAGCAGTACTTC.

This clone was counted a few times. The J gene is TRBJ2-1, the V gene TRBV4-1; 7 bases align to TRBD1. CDR1 is MGHRA and CDR2 is YSYEKL in the germline V gene. CDR3 length: 20 residues. The V and J ends lost 0 bases and 0 bases, in that order; junction bases with no gene match: 14. The CDR3 loop is CASSQDTRDSALSSYNEQFF. DNA of the CDR3: TGCGCCAGCAGCCAAGATACAAGGGACAGCGCCTTGAGCTCCTACAATGAGCAGTTCTTC.

The CDR3 region has the DNA TGTGCCAGCAGCCAGACAGGGGCGGGCTACACCTTC. Translated, it gives CASSQTGAGYTF. This chain joins TRBV2 and TRBJ1-2, with TRBD1 matching 8 bases. The CDR3 has 12 amino acids. Unmatched junction bases numbered 5, after V lost 6 bases and J lost 8 bases. CDR1 is SNHLY, CDR2 FYNNEI, per germline.

The gene calls are TRBV18 and TRBJ2-3; a possible D gene is TRBD1 (6 bases). V was pared by 3 bases and J by 8 bases, with 9 bases between. The CDR3 contains 12 residues. Germline V gives CDR1 KGHSH, CDR2 LQKENI. CDR3 coding DNA: TGTGCCAGCTCACCCGAGGACAGTACGCAGTATTTT. It is translated as CASSPEDSTQYF.

The chain joins TRBV28 to TRBJ2-7, with D perhaps TRBD2 (6 bases). Germline V gene sequence: CDR1 MDHEN, CDR2 SYDVKM. The CDR3 sequence is 13 residues long. The V end lost 9 bases, the J end lost 2 bases, and 14 bases lay between the germline ends. The CDR3, as DNA: TGTGCCAGTTCGCGGGACGGGCCCTACGAGCAGTACTTC. Amino acids: CASSRDGPYEQYF.

As concerns this clone: The germline gene is not matched at one end of the junction; a read error may be the cause. The chain uses TRBV5-1 and TRBJ2-3; TRBD2 aligns across 16 bases. The CDR3 is 20 residues long. Germline assignment: CDR1 SGHRS and CDR2 YFSETQ. As DNA, the CDR3 is TGCGCCAGCAGCCTGGGACTAGCGGGGGGGACCCGCCTTCTCACAGATACGCGGTATTTT. Its translation: CASSLGLAGGTRLLTDTRYF.

The chain joins TRBV2 to TRBJ2-5; 9 bases fit TRBD1. V lost 7 bases to trimming and J lost 5 bases; unmatched junction nucleotides: 5. The germline CDR1 and CDR2 sequences are SNHLY and FYNNEI. CDR3 length equals 13 residues. The CDR3 is CASKTGGGETQYF. CDR3 coding DNA: TGTGCCAGCAAGACAGGGGGTGGTGAGACCCAGTACTTC.

This chain links TRBV4-1 with TRBJ1-5, with TRBD1 as a possible D gene (5 bases). The CDR3 runs to 20 residues. V gave up 1 base and J gave up 0 bases, with 22 bases separating them. Germline assignment: CDR1 MGHRA and CDR2 YSYEKL. CDR3 residues: CASSQVGRGPPAYSNQPQHF. The CDR3 region has the DNA TGCGCCAGCAGCCAAGTCGGGCGGGGCCCCCCGGCTTATAGCAATCAGCCCCAGCATTTT.